This TCR beta chain was identified during a study of early T cells in non-severe SARS-CoV-2 infection. Study-wide background: Bulk RNA taken from unsorted whole blood was sequenced, leaving chains unpaired. General study results and limits: Private and CD4 specificities were missed by VDJdb matching, which favored anti-spike CD8 responses.

There are 14 residues in the CDR3. Between the trimmed V and J ends, which lost 4 bases and 2 bases, there was a span of 8 bases. Germline V gene data show CDR1 as SGHVS and CDR2 as FQNEAQ. As for this clonotype: Antigen specificity is unknown.

Researchers attached unique molecular identifiers to individual cDNA molecules. TCRdb passed the 5' RACE reads through MiXCR, listing each CDR3 protein once. The table shows 100,000 to 150,000 distinct CDR3 sequences, with more than 13% occurring only once. The gene calls are TRBV7-8 and TRBJ2-2; D remains ambiguous. The receptor comes from an adult who was a healthcare worker with PCR-confirmed SARS-CoV-2 infection or an uninfected control (not recorded which). Material for sequencing was whole blood. The CDR3 nucleotides are TGTGCCAGCAGCTCACTTGGCAACACCGGGGAGCTGTTTTTT. Protein sequence: CASSSLGNTGELFF.